The 21 T cell receptor beta chains listed next were all sequenced from one sample in a study of T cells after yellow fever vaccination. TCRdb called the 5' RACE reads again in MiXCR, with one record for every CDR3 protein. The sample contains 500,000 to 650,000 distinct CDR3 sequences, 10% to 15% of which appear only once. The material sequenced was PBMCs, taken on the day of the yellow fever booster vaccination. Receptors originate from a young man who received the YFV17D yellow fever vaccine.

This clonotype was counted at least ten times. At one end the junction does not follow the germline gene, possibly because of a read error. The chain is built from TRBV12-3 or TRBV12-4 and TRBJ1-1, with D unclear. There are 15 residues in the CDR3. Written as DNA, the CDR3 is TGTGCCAGCAGTCTAGCCTCTGGCTCGATCGTAGGGGCTTTCTTT. This translates into CASSLASGSIVGAFF.

This clonotype appeared a few times. The chain employs TRBV12-3 or TRBV12-4 and TRBJ2-7; perhaps TRBD2 as D (5 bases). V shed 7 bases and J shed 3 bases, with 16 bases lying between them. The CDR3 consists of 14 residues. As DNA, the CDR3 is TGTGCCAGCACCGCCAGCGGCGCCGACTACGAGCAGTACTTC. Its translation is CASTASGADYEQYF.

The chain couples TRBV5-1 to TRBJ1-1; D gene uncertain. CDR3 length: 16 residues. Trimming took 0 bases from V and 3 from J, leaving 15 bases between them. CDR1 and CDR2 (germline): SGHRS, YFSETQ. CDR3 amino acids: CASSLGFSSADTEAFF. CDR3 coding DNA: TGCGCCAGCAGCTTGGGTTTCTCCTCCGCGGACACTGAAGCTTTCTTT.

In its sample, this clonotype was seen a few times. The V and J genes are TRBV2 and TRBJ2-7; 7 bases fit TRBD2. V gave up 5 bases and J gave up 2 bases; unmatched junction bases: 9. The germline gives CDR1 SNHLY, CDR2 FYNNEI. The CDR3 is made up of 15 amino acids. The CDR3, as DNA: TGTGCCAGCAGTTCGGAGCGAGCGGGACCCTACGAGCAGTACTTC. This translates into CASSSERAGPYEQYF.

This clonotype has just a few counts. The CDR3 spells CASSYWGGDEQYF. In DNA, the CDR3 is TGTGCCAGCAGCTACTGGGGGGGGGACGAGCAGTACTTC. The V gene is TRBV7-8, the J gene TRBJ2-7, with 7 bases lining up with TRBD2. V lost 4 bases and J lost 5; bases outside the gene matches: 5. Germline lookup yields CDR1 SGHVS and CDR2 FQNEAQ. The CDR3 is 13 residues long.

The V gene is TRBV7-2, the J gene TRBJ2-5, with 10 bases fitting TRBD2. This CDR3 spans 14 amino acids. V lost 6 bases and J lost 6; bases outside the gene matches: 7. Germline values: CDR1 SGHTA, CDR2 FQGNSA. CDR3 sequence: CASSKREGLKTQYF. In nucleotides, the CDR3 is TGTGCCAGCAGTAAGCGGGAGGGCCTTAAGACCCAGTACTTC.

The chain uses TRBV27 and TRBJ1-6; 9 bases are shared with TRBD1. This CDR3 is 14 amino acids long. Germline V gene sequence: CDR1 MNHEY, CDR2 SMNVEV (reference sequence). Losses at the gene ends were 6 bases for V and 10 bases for J; bases not matched to a gene: 7. CDR3 DNA sequence: TGTGCCAGCAGCCCATGGACAGGGGAATCACCCCTCCACTTT. It codes for CASSPWTGESPLHF.

This clonotype showed up just a few times. The V and J genes are TRBV7-2 and TRBJ2-3; 10 bases match TRBD2. Germline CDR1 reads SGHTA; CDR2 reads FQGNSA. V shed 2 bases and J 1 base; nucleotides not matched to a gene: 6. This CDR3 is 17 amino acids long. CDR3 sequence reads: CASSLRWGTSGTDTQYF. In DNA form, the CDR3 reads TGTGCCAGCAGCTTAAGGTGGGGGACTAGCGGCACAGATACGCAGTATTTT.

There are a few counts of this clonotype. This chain uses TRBV5-4 with TRBJ2-7, with D tentatively TRBD2 (6 bases). V was trimmed by 4 bases and J by 2 bases, leaving 16 bases between them. Germline CDR1 SGHNT, CDR2 YYREEE (reference sequence). The CDR3 sequence is 15 residues long. The CDR3 loop reads CASSRSRDSAYEQYF. In DNA form, the CDR3 reads TGTGCCAGCAGCAGGAGCCGGGACTCTGCCTACGAGCAGTACTTC. The whole variable domain, remainder taken from reference TRBV5-4 and TRBJ2-7, is ETGVTQSPTHLIKTRGQQVTLRCSSQSGHNTVSWYQQALGQGPQFIFQYYREEENGRGNFPPRFSGLQFPNYSSELNVNALELDDSALYLCASSRSRDSAYEQYFGPGTRLTVT.

This clonotype was recorded a few times. This chain joins TRBV11-2 and TRBJ2-3; 7 bases line up with TRBD2. The CDR3 covers 18 residues. CDR1 and CDR2 (germline): SGHAT, FQNNGV. V dropped 4 bases and J dropped 0; count of bases not matched to a gene: 13. The chain's CDR3 is CASSYRPASGISTDTQYF. In nucleotides, the CDR3 is TGTGCCAGCAGCTACCGACCCGCTAGCGGAATAAGCACAGATACGCAGTATTTT.

This clonotype came up a few times. V and J are TRBV27 and TRBJ2-3, with 7 bases that match TRBD1. The CDR3 extends over 17 amino acids. Germline V gene lookup returns CDR1 MNHEY and CDR2 SMNVEV (reference sequence). V shed 5 bases and J 5 bases; nucleotides not matched to a gene: 16. This CDR3 reads CASSLSTGTFLGDTQYF. The DNA of the CDR3 is TGTGCCAGCAGTCTGTCGACAGGGACATTTCTTGGAGATACGCAGTATTTT.

The rearrangement joins TRBV19 to TRBJ2-7, with D tentatively TRBD1 (6 bases). This CDR3 region has 14 residues. Germline V gives CDR1 LNHDA, CDR2 SQIVND (reference sequence). The V and J ends lost 5 bases and 0 bases respectively, with 11 bases between them. CDR3 sequence reads: CASSATGYSYEQYF. The CDR3 bases are TGTGCCAGTAGTGCGACAGGATACTCCTACGAGCAGTACTTC.

J is TRBJ2-1 and V is TRBV7-9; 8 nucleotides agree with TRBD2. Germline loops: CDR1 SEHNR, CDR2 FQNEAQ (reference sequence). V trimming: 2 bases; J trimming: 3 bases; junction bases outside the gene matches: 6. CDR3 length equals 16 residues. The CDR3 bases are TGTGCCAGCAGCTTATGGTTAGCGGGAAACTACAATGAGCAGTTCTTC. Protein: CASSLWLAGNYNEQFF.

The chain couples TRBV20-1 to TRBJ2-2; D is tentatively TRBD1 or TRBD2 (5 bases each). The CDR3 extends over 16 amino acids. Trimming left V 6 bases short and J 1 base short, with 18 bases between. Germline V gene data show CDR1 as DFQATT and CDR2 as SNEGSKA (reference sequence). CDR3 in amino acids: CSAHPWDAWNTGELFF. CDR3 sequence (DNA): TGCAGTGCCCATCCTTGGGACGCATGGAACACCGGGGAGCTGTTTTTT.

This clonotype was observed a handful of times. The rearrangement joins TRBV12-3 or TRBV12-4 to TRBJ2-1; D unclear. The CDR3 loop spans 12 amino acids. The V end was cut by 3 bases, the J end by 7 bases, with 7 bases between. CDR3 nucleotide sequence: TGTGCCAGCAGTTTCGTGTGGAATGAGCAGTTCTTC. It is translated as CASSFVWNEQFF.

In DNA form, the CDR3 reads TGCAGTGCTAGACGGAGGAGAATGTCAAGCTCCTACGAGCAGTACTTC. It yields the protein CSARRRRMSSSYEQYF. The chain joins TRBV20-1 to TRBJ2-7; weak D call: TRBD2 (5 bases). V was shortened by 2 bases and J by 0 bases, with 17 bases between the two germline ends. The CDR3 is 16 amino acids. The germline CDR1 and CDR2 sequences are DFQATT and SNEGSKA (reference sequence).

The rearrangement joins TRBV28 to TRBJ2-4, with D possibly being TRBD1 (5 bases). The germline CDR1 and CDR2 sequences are MDHEN and SYDVKM. With 5 bases removed from V and 4 bases from J, the gap between germline ends came to 15 bases. The length of the CDR3 is 15 residues. The CDR3 nucleotides are TGTGCCAGCAGTCCTGCGACAGCCCTAAAAAACATTCAGTACTTC. Amino acids: CASSPATALKNIQYF.

In its sample, this clonotype was seen a few times. The V call is TRBV4-3, the J call TRBJ2-3; the D gene is possibly TRBD1 (6 bases). This CDR3 is 13 amino acids long. Germline CDR1 is LGHNA and CDR2 is YSLEER. Trimming took 1 base from V and 4 from J, leaving 6 bases between them. As DNA, the CDR3 is TGCGCCAGCAGCCAAGGGACAGCAGATACGCAGTATTTT. Translation: CASSQGTADTQYF.

This clonotype came up a few times. The rearrangement joins TRBV6-2 or TRBV6-3 to TRBJ1-5; D is ambiguous. The CDR3 has 13 residues. Germline V gene sequence: CDR1 MNHEY, CDR2 SVGEGT. Trimming stripped 3 bases from V and 7 bases from J, with 10 bases between. The CDR3 DNA reads TGTGCCAGCAGTTATTTGGGAGCGCAGCCCCAGCATTTT. Protein product: CASSYLGAQPQHF.

The V and J genes are TRBV29-1 and TRBJ2-6, with TRBD1 matching over 9 bases. The V and J ends lost 0 bases and 3 bases, in that order; junction bases with no gene match: 3. The CDR3 sequence is 16 residues long. Germline CDR1 SQVTM, CDR2 ANQGSEA. The CDR3, as DNA: TGCAGCGTTGAAGAGCGGACAGGGGATGGGGCCAACGTCCTGACTTTC. Amino acids: CSVEERTGDGANVLTF.

This clonotype showed up just a few times. The CDR3 sequence is CASSRLAGDTQYF. The CDR3 DNA reads as TGTGCCAGCAGTCGACTAGCCGGAGATACGCAGTATTTT. This sequence joins TRBV7-2 and TRBJ2-3, with 7 bases identical to TRBD2. The CDR3 runs 13 residues. CDR1 and CDR2 (germline): SGHTA, FQGNSA. With 6 bases clipped from V and 5 bases from J, the junction kept 5 bases outside the gene matches.